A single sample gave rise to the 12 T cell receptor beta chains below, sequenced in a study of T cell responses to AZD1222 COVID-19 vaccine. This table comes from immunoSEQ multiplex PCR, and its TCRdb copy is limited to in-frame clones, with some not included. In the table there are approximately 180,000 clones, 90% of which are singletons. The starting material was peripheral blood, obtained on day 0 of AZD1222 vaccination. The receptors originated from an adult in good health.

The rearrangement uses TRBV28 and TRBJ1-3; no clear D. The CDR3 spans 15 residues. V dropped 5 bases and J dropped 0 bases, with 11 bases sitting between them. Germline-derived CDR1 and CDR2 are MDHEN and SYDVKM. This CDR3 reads CASSTRSFSGNTIYF. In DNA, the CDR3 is TGTGCCAGCAGTACCCGTTCGTTCTCTGGAAACACCATATATTTT.

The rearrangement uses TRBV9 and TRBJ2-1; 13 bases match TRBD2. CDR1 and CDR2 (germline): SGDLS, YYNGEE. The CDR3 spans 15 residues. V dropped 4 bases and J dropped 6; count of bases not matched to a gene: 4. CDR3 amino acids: CASSIGTSGANEQFF. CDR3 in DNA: TGTGCCAGCAGCATCGGGACTAGCGGGGCCAATGAGCAGTTCTTC.

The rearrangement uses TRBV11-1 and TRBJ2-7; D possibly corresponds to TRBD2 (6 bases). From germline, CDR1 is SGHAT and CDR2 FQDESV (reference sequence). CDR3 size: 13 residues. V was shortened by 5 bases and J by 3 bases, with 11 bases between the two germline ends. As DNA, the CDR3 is TGTGCCAGCAGCGCCGGGACTGGCTACGAGCAGTACTTC. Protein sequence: CASSAGTGYEQYF.

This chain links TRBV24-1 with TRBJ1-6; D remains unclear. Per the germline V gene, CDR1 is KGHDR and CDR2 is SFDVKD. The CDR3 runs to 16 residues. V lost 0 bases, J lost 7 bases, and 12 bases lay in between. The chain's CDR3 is CATSDLQIWRNSPLHF. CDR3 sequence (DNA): TGTGCCACCAGTGATTTGCAAATCTGGAGGAATTCACCCCTCCACTTT.

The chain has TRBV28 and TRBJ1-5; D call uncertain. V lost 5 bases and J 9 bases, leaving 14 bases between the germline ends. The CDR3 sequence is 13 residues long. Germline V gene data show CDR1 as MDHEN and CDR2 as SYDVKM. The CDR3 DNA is TGTGCCAGCAGTGGGCCGGGCGGAAGGCCCCAGCATTTT. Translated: CASSGPGGRPQHF. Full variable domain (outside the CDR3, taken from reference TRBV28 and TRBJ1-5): DVKVTQSSRYLVKRTGEKVFLECVQDMDHENMFWYRQDPGLGLRLIYFSYDVKMKEKGDIPEGYSVSREKKERFSLILESASTNQTSMYLCASSGPGGRPQHFGDGTRLSIL.

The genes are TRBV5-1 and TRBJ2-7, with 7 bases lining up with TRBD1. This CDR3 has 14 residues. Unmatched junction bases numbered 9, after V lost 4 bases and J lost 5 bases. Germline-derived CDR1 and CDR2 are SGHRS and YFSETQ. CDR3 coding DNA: TGCGCCAGCAGCGCCAGACAGGGTCGGCACGAGCAGTACTTC. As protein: CASSARQGRHEQYF.

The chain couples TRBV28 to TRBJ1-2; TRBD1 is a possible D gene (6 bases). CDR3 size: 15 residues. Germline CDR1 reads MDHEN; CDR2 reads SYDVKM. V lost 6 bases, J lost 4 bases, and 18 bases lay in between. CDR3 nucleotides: TGTGCCAGCAGACAACAGGGTATACAGGGCTATGGCTACACCTTC. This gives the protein CASRQQGIQGYGYTF.

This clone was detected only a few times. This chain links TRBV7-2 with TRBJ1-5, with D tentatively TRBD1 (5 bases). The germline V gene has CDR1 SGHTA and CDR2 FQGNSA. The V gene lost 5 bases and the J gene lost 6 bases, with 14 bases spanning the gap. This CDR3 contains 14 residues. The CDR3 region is CASSPTSQGQPQHF. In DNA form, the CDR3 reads TGTGCCAGCAGCCCCACATCGCAGGGTCAGCCCCAGCATTTT.

CDR3 nucleotides: TGTGCCAGCAGTTACGGAGGGACAGGGTTAGACGAGCAGTACTTC. It codes for CASSYGGTGLDEQYF. This rearrangement joins TRBV6-6 to TRBJ2-7; 9 bases fit TRBD1. The CDR3 consists of 15 residues. Germline CDR1 reads MNHNY; CDR2 reads SVGAGI (reference sequence). J lost 5 bases, V lost 2 bases, and 7 bases had no gene match.

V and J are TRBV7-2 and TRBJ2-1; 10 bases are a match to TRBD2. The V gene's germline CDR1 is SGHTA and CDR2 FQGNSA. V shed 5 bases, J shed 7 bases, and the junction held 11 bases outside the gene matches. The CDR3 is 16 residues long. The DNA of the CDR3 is TGTGCCAGCAGCCAACCTAGCGGGAGTGGGGGGAATGAGCAGTTCTTC. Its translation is CASSQPSGSGGNEQFF. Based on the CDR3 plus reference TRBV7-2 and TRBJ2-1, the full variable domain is GAGVSQSPSNKVTEKGKDVELRCDPISGHTALYWYRQSLGQGLEFLIYFQGNSAPDKSGLPSDRFSAERTGGSVSTLTIQRTQQEDSAVYLCASSQPSGSGGNEQFFGPGTRLTVL.

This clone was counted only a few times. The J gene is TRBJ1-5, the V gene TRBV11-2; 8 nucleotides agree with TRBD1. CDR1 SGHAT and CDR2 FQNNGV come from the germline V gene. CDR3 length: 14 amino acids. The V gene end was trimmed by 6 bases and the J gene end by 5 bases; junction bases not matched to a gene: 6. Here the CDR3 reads CASSRTGSDQPQHF. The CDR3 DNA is TGTGCCAGCAGTCGGACAGGGAGCGATCAGCCCCAGCATTTT.

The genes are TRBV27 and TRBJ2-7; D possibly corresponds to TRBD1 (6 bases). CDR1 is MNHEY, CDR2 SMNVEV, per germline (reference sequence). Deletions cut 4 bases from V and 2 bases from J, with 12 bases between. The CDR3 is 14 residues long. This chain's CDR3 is CASSWKGGPYEQYF. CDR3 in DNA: TGTGCCAGCAGTTGGAAAGGGGGACCCTACGAGCAGTACTTC.